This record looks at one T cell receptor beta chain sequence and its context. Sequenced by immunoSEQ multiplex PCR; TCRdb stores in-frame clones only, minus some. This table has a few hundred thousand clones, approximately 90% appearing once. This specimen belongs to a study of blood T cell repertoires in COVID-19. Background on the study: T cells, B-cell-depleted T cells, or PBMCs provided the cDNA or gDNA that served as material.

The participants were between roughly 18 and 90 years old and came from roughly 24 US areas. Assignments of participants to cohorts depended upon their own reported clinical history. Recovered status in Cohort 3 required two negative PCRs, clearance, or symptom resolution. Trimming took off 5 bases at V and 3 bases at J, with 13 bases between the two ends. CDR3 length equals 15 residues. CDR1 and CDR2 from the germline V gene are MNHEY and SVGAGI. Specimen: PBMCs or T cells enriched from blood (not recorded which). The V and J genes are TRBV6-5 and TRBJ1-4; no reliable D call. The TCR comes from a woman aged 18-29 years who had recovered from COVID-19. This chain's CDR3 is CASSPGGIANEKLFF. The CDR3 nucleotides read TGTGCCAGCAGTCCGGGCGGGATCGCTAATGAAAAACTGTTTTTT.